Each of the 22 T cell receptor beta chains below was sequenced from the same sample in a study of T-cell memory formation after mild COVID-19. MiXCR, applied by TCRdb to the 5' RACE reads, yields one record per CDR3 protein. The table shows roughly 600,000 distinct CDR3 sequences, with roughly 18% occurring only once. Source material: PBMCs or a T cell subset sorted from them (not recorded which). Receptor source: an adult woman who had mild COVID-19 (a few samples of this study predate the infection). Cell type and time point are not known.

This clonotype occurred a few times. V and J are TRBV5-1 and TRBJ1-2, with TRBD1 matching 10 bases. After removal of 1 base from V and 7 bases from J, the junction contained 7 bases not matched to a gene. Germline V gives CDR1 SGHRS, CDR2 YFSETQ. The CDR3 sequence is 15 residues long. CDR3 nucleotide sequence: TGCGCCAGCAGCTTGAGTCCCGACAGGGGGCCTGGCTACACCTTC. Translated: CASSLSPDRGPGYTF. The variable domain in full, completed from reference TRBV5-1 and TRBJ1-2, reads KAGVTQTPRYLIKTRGQQVTLSCSPISGHRSVSWYQQTPGQGLQFLFEYFSETQRNKGNFPGRFSGRQFSNSRSEMNVSTLELGDSALYLCASSLSPDRGPGYTFGSGTRLTVV.

The sample holds a few counts of this clonotype. The V and J genes are TRBV4-2 and TRBJ2-1; 7 bases fit TRBD2. The CDR3 runs to 18 residues. The V gene's germline CDR1 is LGHNA and CDR2 YNFKEQ. Germline trimming cut 1 base from V and 6 bases from J; bases unmatched to any gene: 15. In DNA form, the CDR3 reads TGTGCCAGCAGCCAAGGTTGGGAGAACGGGAGGCGAGGCAATGAGCAGTTCTTC. Translation: CASSQGWENGRRGNEQFF.

V gene TRBV7-9 combines with J gene TRBJ2-7, with TRBD2 matching over 10 bases. The J segment lost 5 bases and the V segment lost 5 bases, leaving 6 bases of the junction unmatched. From germline, CDR1 is SEHNR and CDR2 FQNEAQ (reference sequence). CDR3 length: 14 amino acids. The CDR3 DNA is TGTGCCAGCAGCAAAGCGGGAGGGCCCCACGAGCAGTACTTC. It is translated as CASSKAGGPHEQYF.

The rearrangement joins TRBV7-3 to TRBJ2-1; no reliable D call. Germline-derived CDR1 and CDR2 are SGHTA and FQGTGA. V was cut by 2 bases and J by 9 bases, with 11 bases left in between. The CDR3 loop spans 13 amino acids. The CDR3: CASSLLPGTEQFF. CDR3 DNA: TGTGCCAGCAGCTTACTCCCCGGTACTGAGCAGTTCTTC.

This clonotype was seen only a few times. V and J are TRBV24-1 and TRBJ2-3; 10 bases are shared with TRBD1. The CDR3 has 17 amino acids. The germline CDR1 and CDR2 sequences are KGHDR and SFDVKD. V was pared by 3 bases and J by 3 bases, with 8 bases of the junction left unmatched. Here the CDR3 reads CATSDRGDRGPTDTQYF. CDR3 in DNA: TGTGCCACCAGTGATCGAGGGGACAGGGGCCCAACAGATACGCAGTATTTT.

This clonotype occurred a few times. This sequence joins TRBV29-1 and TRBJ2-7; 12 bases fit TRBD2. This CDR3 contains 15 residues. The germline V gene encodes CDR1 SQVTM and CDR2 ANQGSEA. Unmatched junction bases numbered 6, after V lost 4 bases and J lost 2 bases. CDR3 sequence reads: CSVGGLAGLPYEQYF. CDR3 coding DNA: TGCAGCGTTGGTGGACTAGCGGGATTGCCCTACGAGCAGTACTTC.

This clonotype appeared a few times. The CDR3 reads CASSVDPQNEQFF. The CDR3 bases are TGCGCCAGCAGCGTGGACCCTCAGAATGAGCAGTTCTTC. This sequence joins TRBV5-1 and TRBJ2-1; no firm D call. The V gene lost 4 bases and the J gene lost 7 bases, with 12 bases spanning the gap. Germline V gene sequence: CDR1 SGHRS, CDR2 YFSETQ. The CDR3 runs to 13 residues.

This sequence joins TRBV4-1 and TRBJ1-1; D possibly corresponds to TRBD1 (5 bases). The CDR3 contains 12 residues. The germline V and J ends were trimmed by 6 bases and 0 bases, with 5 bases remaining between them. Germline assignment: CDR1 MGHRA and CDR2 YSYEKL. The CDR3 loop is CASRDMNTEAFF. Here the CDR3 DNA reads TGCGCCAGCAGGGACATGAACACTGAAGCTTTCTTT.

CDR3 protein: CASSDDRVLTVNEQFF. CDR3 coding DNA: TGTGCCAGCAGTGACGACAGGGTCCTAACAGTCAATGAGCAGTTCTTC. The rearrangement links TRBV6-4 to TRBJ2-1; 7 bases fit TRBD1. Per germline, CDR1 MRHNA and CDR2 SNTAGT. J was trimmed by 6 bases and V by 2 bases; bases with no gene match: 10. The CDR3 length is 16 residues.

A few counts support this clonotype. The chain links TRBV5-1 to TRBJ1-5; TRBD1 agrees at 7 bases. CDR3 length: 18 amino acids. Trimming at V came to 0 bases and at J to 0 bases, leaving 9 bases not matched to a gene. In germline, CDR1 is SGHRS, CDR2 YFSETQ. The CDR3: CASSLARDRNYSNQPQHF. The CDR3 DNA reads TGCGCCAGCAGCTTGGCCAGGGACAGAAATTATAGCAATCAGCCCCAGCATTTT.

The chain employs TRBV5-6 and TRBJ2-7; 8 bases fit TRBD2. The J segment lost 0 bases and the V segment lost 0 bases, leaving 5 bases of the junction unmatched. The CDR3 runs 16 residues. Germline V gives CDR1 SGHDT, CDR2 YYEEEE. Here the CDR3 reads CASSLGLAISSYEQYF. Written as DNA, the CDR3 is TGTGCCAGCAGCTTGGGACTAGCGATAAGCTCCTACGAGCAGTACTTC.

The J gene is TRBJ2-7, the V gene TRBV7-9, with D perhaps TRBD2 (6 bases). Trimming stripped 1 base from V and 9 bases from J, with 13 bases between. Germline lookup yields CDR1 SEHNR and CDR2 FQNEAQ (reference sequence). This CDR3 is 13 amino acids long. CDR3 sequence: CASSLGTTRPQYF. The CDR3 DNA reads as TGTGCCAGCAGCTTAGGGACTACCCGCCCGCAGTACTTC.

In DNA form, the CDR3 reads TGTGCCACCAGCAGAGTAAAACTCTACGAGCAGTACTTC. Its protein is CATSRVKLYEQYF. The chain is built from TRBV15 and TRBJ2-7, with D unclear. Trimming took 1 base from V and 3 from J, leaving 7 bases between them. Germline V lookup: CDR1 LNHNV, CDR2 YYDKDF (reference sequence). The CDR3 has 13 residues.

The genes are TRBV5-5 and TRBJ1-1; D gene uncertain. In germline, CDR1 is SGHKS, CDR2 YYEKEE (reference sequence). This CDR3 region has 13 residues. Trimming shortened V by 4 bases and J by 6 bases, and 13 bases separated the two germline ends. Here the CDR3 DNA reads TGTGCCAGCAGCGGCGATAGGTGCCCTGAAGCTTTCTTT. Its translation is CASSGDRCPEAFF. Together with reference TRBV5-5 and TRBJ1-1, the CDR3 gives the full variable domain: DAGVTQSPTHLIKTRGQQVTLRCSPISGHKSVSWYQQVLGQGPQFIFQYYEKEERGRGNFPDRFSARQFPNYSSELNVNALLLGDSALYLCASSGDRCPEAFFGQGTRLTVV.

The CDR3 DNA reads as TGCAGTGCTAGTGTATCAGGGGGTTCTGAGCAGTTCTTC. Protein: CSASVSGGSEQFF. This chain links TRBV20-1 with TRBJ2-1; TRBD1 matches 7 bases. CDR3 length: 13 amino acids. In germline, CDR1 is DFQATT, CDR2 SNEGSKA (reference sequence). With V trimmed by 3 bases and J by 9 bases, 8 bases remained unmatched.

This clonotype was picked up a small number of times. J is TRBJ2-6 and V is TRBV11-2; 7 bases line up with TRBD1. This CDR3 contains 15 residues. V shed 4 bases, J shed 2 bases, and the junction held 2 bases outside the gene matches. Germline V gene data show CDR1 as SGHAT and CDR2 as FQNNGV. The CDR3 DNA reads TGTGCCAGCAGCTCCCAGGGGGCTGGGGCCAACGTCCTGACTTTC. It translates to CASSSQGAGANVLTF.

The table lists this clonotype with many counts. The V gene is TRBV5-1, the J gene TRBJ2-2; D not resolved. The CDR3 runs to 12 residues. Germline CDR1 SGHRS, CDR2 YFSETQ. Trimming left V 4 bases short and J 7 bases short, with 8 bases between. The CDR3, as DNA: TGCGCCAGCAGCCTAGAATACGGGGAGCTGTTTTTT. Translating it yields CASSLEYGELFF.

The chain uses TRBV29-1 and TRBJ2-7, with D maybe TRBD2 (5 bases). Trimming shortened V by 4 bases and J by 3 bases, and 10 bases separated the two germline ends. The CDR3 sequence is 12 residues long. The germline CDR1 and CDR2 sequences are SQVTM and ANQGSEA. The CDR3 loop reads CSVAAGDYEQYF. In DNA, the CDR3 is TGCAGCGTTGCTGCCGGGGACTACGAGCAGTACTTC.

As regards this clonotype: Germline is not matched at one junction end, which may reflect a read error. The gene calls are TRBV6-5 and TRBJ2-7; TRBD1 is a possible D gene (6 bases). Germline assignment: CDR1 MNHEY and CDR2 SVGAGI. CDR3 length: 13 residues. CDR3 loop: CAISYREFHEQYF. CDR3 coding DNA: TGTGCCATCAGTTACAGGGAGTTCCACGAGCAGTACTTC.

The sample holds many counts of this clonotype. In nucleotides, the CDR3 is TGTGCCAGCAGCGGGGACAGCTTGGGGCCCTACAATGAGCAGTTCTTC. Amino acid sequence: CASSGDSLGPYNEQFF. The chain joins TRBV7-2 to TRBJ2-1; 7 bases are shared with TRBD1. V trimming: 5 bases; J trimming: 2 bases; junction bases outside the gene matches: 9. From germline, CDR1 is SGHTA and CDR2 FQGNSA. The CDR3 extends over 16 amino acids.

This clonotype was detected only a few times. The chain joins TRBV9 to TRBJ1-5; a weak D match, TRBD1 (5 bases). The V end was cut by 3 bases, the J end by 7 bases, with 14 bases between. The CDR3 extends over 14 amino acids. The germline V gene has CDR1 SGDLS and CDR2 YYNGEE. CDR3 amino acids: CASSAWGVSQPQHF. The CDR3, as DNA: TGTGCCAGCAGCGCGTGGGGCGTCAGCCAGCCCCAGCATTTT.

The J gene is TRBJ2-1, the V gene TRBV10-3; 16 positions match TRBD2. Germline CDR1 reads ENHRY; CDR2 reads SYGVKD. The CDR3 consists of 19 residues. Trimming cost V 4 bases and J 2 bases; bases outside gene matches: 8. The CDR3: CAISGGPGTSGRAYNEQFF. CDR3 in DNA: TGTGCCATCAGTGGGGGTCCCGGGACTAGCGGGAGGGCCTACAATGAGCAGTTCTTC.